The next 11 T cell receptor beta chains were all read from a single sample in a study of blood T cell repertoires in COVID-19. TCRdb keeps only in-frame clones here, not all; method: immunoSEQ multiplex PCR. The table lists fewer than 200,000 clones, 80% to 95% of them singletons. Sequenced sample: peripheral blood. The receptors originated from a young man with COVID-19, enrolled during active disease.

This chain links TRBV7-3 with TRBJ2-6, with D possibly TRBD1 on 5 matching bases. V was trimmed by 4 bases and J by 0 bases, leaving 10 bases between them. CDR3 size: 16 residues. Germline CDR1 reads SGHTA; CDR2 reads FQGTGA. The chain's CDR3 is CASSSPDNSGANVLTF. The CDR3 DNA sequence: TGTGCCAGCAGCTCGCCGGACAACTCTGGGGCCAACGTCCTGACTTTC.

The V call is TRBV9, the J call TRBJ1-2, with D hard to call. Germline CDR1 SGDLS, CDR2 YYNGEE. V lost 4 bases and J 4 bases, leaving 23 bases between the germline ends. The CDR3 is 17 residues long. Here the CDR3 DNA reads TGTGCCAGCAGCCCTCACGGAGGTCGGTCGTCTAGCTATGGCTACACCTTC. Translated, it gives CASSPHGGRSSSYGYTF.

This chain links TRBV11-2 with TRBJ1-6; D not resolved. CDR3 size: 15 residues. With 3 bases removed from V and 9 bases from J, the gap between germline ends came to 15 bases. The germline V gene encodes CDR1 SGHAT and CDR2 FQNNGV. The CDR3, as DNA: TGTGCCAGCAGCTTCCCGACACCGACAATTTCACCCCTCCACTTT. The encoded protein is CASSFPTPTISPLHF.

The rearrangement uses TRBV2 and TRBJ2-2; D gene unclear. Germline-derived CDR1 and CDR2 are SNHLY and FYNNEI. This CDR3 region has 12 residues. Trimming cost V 7 bases and J 1 base, with 4 bases left between them. DNA of the CDR3: TGTGCCAGCACCTTGAACACCGGGGAGCTGTTTTTT. This encodes CASTLNTGELFF.

This rearrangement joins TRBV28 to TRBJ1-1; D ambiguous. V lost 5 bases, J lost 0 bases, and 10 bases lay in between. This CDR3 has 14 amino acids. CDR1 and CDR2 from the germline V gene are MDHEN and SYDVKM. The chain's CDR3 is CASSPITVNTEAFF. The CDR3, as DNA: TGTGCCAGCAGTCCCATCACAGTGAACACTGAAGCTTTCTTT. Based on the CDR3 plus reference TRBV28 and TRBJ1-1, the full variable domain is DVKVTQSSRYLVKRTGEKVFLECVQDMDHENMFWYRQDPGLGLRLIYFSYDVKMKEKGDIPEGYSVSREKKERFSLILESASTNQTSMYLCASSPITVNTEAFFGQGTRLTVV.

The chain uses TRBV4-1 and TRBJ2-1; 7 positions agree with TRBD1. The CDR3 is 15 amino acids. In germline, CDR1 is MGHRA, CDR2 YSYEKL. The V segment lost 3 bases and the J segment 7 bases; nucleotides outside the gene matches: 9. CDR3 sequence reads: CASSQKDRDLNEQFF. CDR3 DNA: TGCGCCAGCAGCCAGAAAGACAGGGATTTGAATGAGCAGTTCTTC.

V usage is TRBV27 and J usage is TRBJ2-7, with TRBD2 as a possible D gene (5 bases). The CDR3 spans 14 residues. V was shortened by 3 bases and J by 0 bases, with 9 bases between the two germline ends. Germline assignment: CDR1 MNHEY and CDR2 SMNVEV (reference sequence). CDR3 protein: CASSFAGPSYEQYF. In DNA form, the CDR3 reads TGTGCCAGCAGTTTTGCGGGCCCCTCCTACGAGCAGTACTTC.

This sequence joins TRBV4-1 and TRBJ2-7, with D possibly being TRBD2 (6 bases). Germline V gene lookup returns CDR1 MGHRA and CDR2 YSYEKL. The V and J ends lost 1 base and 7 bases respectively, with 14 bases between them. The CDR3 covers 14 residues. The CDR3 is CASSQGVPGREQYF. The CDR3 bases are TGCGCCAGCAGCCAAGGAGTCCCAGGGAGGGAGCAGTACTTC.

This sequence joins TRBV4-2 and TRBJ2-3; D is uncertain. V dropped 0 bases and J dropped 0 bases, with 13 bases sitting between them. This CDR3 region has 17 residues. CDR1 LGHNA and CDR2 YNFKEQ come from the germline V gene. CDR3 loop: CASSQDISVFSTDTQYF. The CDR3 coding sequence is TGTGCCAGCAGCCAAGATATATCGGTCTTTAGCACAGATACGCAGTATTTT.

The chain recombines TRBV6-5 with TRBJ1-2, with 8 nucleotides matching TRBD1. This CDR3 comprises 13 residues. J lost 4 bases, V lost 6 bases, and 4 bases had no gene match. Germline V gives CDR1 MNHEY, CDR2 SVGAGI. In DNA form, the CDR3 reads TGTGCCAGCAGCCGACAGGGGCCCTATGGCTACACCTTC. Its protein is CASSRQGPYGYTF.

Only one count was recorded for this clone. CDR3 protein: CASSFYREHYNEQFF. CDR3 in DNA: TGTGCCAGCAGCTTCTACAGGGAACACTACAATGAGCAGTTCTTC. The rearrangement links TRBV7-2 to TRBJ2-1; a weak D match, TRBD1 (6 bases). CDR1 SGHTA and CDR2 FQGNSA come from the germline V gene. CDR3 length: 15 amino acids. Trimming took off 3 bases at V and 3 bases at J, with 12 bases between the two ends. The complete variable domain, with remaining parts taken from reference TRBV7-2 and TRBJ2-1, reads GAGVSQSPSNKVTEKGKDVELRCDPISGHTALYWYRQSLGQGLEFLIYFQGNSAPDKSGLPSDRFSAERTGGSVSTLTIQRTQQEDSAVYLCASSFYREHYNEQFFGPGTRLTVL.